Following are 19 T cell receptor beta chains from one sample sequenced in a study of T-cell memory formation after mild COVID-19. TCRdb called the 5' RACE reads again in MiXCR, with one record for every CDR3 protein. The table shows tens of thousands of distinct CDR3 sequences, with approximately 9.7% occurring only once. The sequencing input was PBMCs or a T cell subset sorted from them (not recorded which). The receptors shown here come from an adult woman who had mild COVID-19 (a few samples of this study predate the infection). Cell type and time point are not known.

This clonotype was observed many times. An end of the junction does not agree with germline; a read error may underlie this. The gene calls are TRBV7-7 and TRBJ2-7; D is possibly TRBD1 (5 bases). Germline CDR1 and CDR2: SSHAT and FNYEAQ (reference sequence). This CDR3 has 14 residues. In nucleotides, the CDR3 is TGTGCTAGCAGCTTATATCAGGGTCCCTACGAGCAGTACTTC. Protein sequence: CASSLYQGPYEQYF.

This clonotype was seen repeatedly, ten times or more. The chain links TRBV20-1 to TRBJ2-3; no clear D. Germline V lookup: CDR1 DFQATT, CDR2 SNEGSKA (reference sequence). This CDR3 region has 14 residues. The ends were cut back, 1 base at V and 0 bases at J, with 8 bases in the middle. Here the CDR3 DNA reads TGCAGTGCTAGAGGAGGTACTAGCACAGATACGCAGTATTTT. Translated, it gives CSARGGTSTDTQYF.

This clonotype was counted a few times. V gene TRBV27 combines with J gene TRBJ1-2; no clear D. Per the germline V gene, CDR1 is MNHEY and CDR2 is SMNVEV (reference sequence). The CDR3 sequence is 13 residues long. Trimming pared 6 bases from V and 2 bases from J, leaving 10 bases between. The CDR3 nucleotides are TGTGCCAGCAGACTGCGGGAAAACTATGGCTACACCTTC. Encoded protein: CASRLRENYGYTF.

This clonotype has more than one count but fewer than ten. The rearrangement joins TRBV5-6 to TRBJ2-1, with TRBD2 as a possible D gene (6 bases). Trimming removed 0 bases at V and 10 bases at J, with 17 bases between. Germline V gene data show CDR1 as SGHDT and CDR2 as YYEEEE. The CDR3 is made up of 15 amino acids. The CDR3: CASSLVSGTGGEQFF. CDR3 DNA sequence: TGTGCCAGCAGCTTGGTGTCCGGGACCGGAGGGGAGCAGTTCTTC.

This clonotype was recorded many times. This rearrangement joins TRBV5-1 to TRBJ2-7; TRBD1 is a possible D gene (5 bases). In germline, CDR1 is SGHRS, CDR2 YFSETQ. Trimming took 4 bases from V and 0 from J, leaving 14 bases between them. The CDR3 spans 15 residues. The CDR3 protein is CASSPTAGNSYEQYF. CDR3 sequence (DNA): TGCGCCAGCAGCCCTACGGCAGGGAACTCCTACGAGCAGTACTTC.

The chain recombines TRBV5-8 with TRBJ2-3, with D possibly being TRBD2 (6 bases). Trimming stripped 4 bases from V and 11 bases from J, with 11 bases between. The CDR3 length is 11 residues. The V gene's germline CDR1 is SGHTS and CDR2 YDEGEE. CDR3 region: CASSPGTLQYF. The CDR3 DNA is TGTGCCAGCAGCCCCGGGACTTTGCAGTATTTT.

Only a few counts were recorded for this clonotype. The CDR3 loop reads CASKGETGDSATNEKLFF. The CDR3 DNA reads as TGTGCCAGCAAGGGAGAAACAGGGGACTCTGCAACTAATGAAAAACTGTTTTTT. This chain links TRBV28 with TRBJ1-4; TRBD1 agrees at 7 bases. Trimming at V came to 7 bases and at J to 0 bases, leaving 14 bases not matched to a gene. The CDR3 contains 18 residues. Germline V gene lookup returns CDR1 MDHEN and CDR2 SYDVKM.

The V and J genes are TRBV12-3 or TRBV12-4 and TRBJ2-1, with 7 bases fitting TRBD2. The CDR3 extends over 15 amino acids. V shed 6 bases, J shed 6 bases, and the junction held 11 bases outside the gene matches. The CDR3 region has the DNA TGTGCCAGCAGGGGGGACTATCTACCGAGCAATGAGCAGTTCTTC. It translates to CASRGDYLPSNEQFF.

This sequence joins TRBV12-3 or TRBV12-4 and TRBJ2-7; D not certain. Trimming removed 6 bases from V and 2 bases from J, with 11 bases in between. This CDR3 comprises 13 residues. Here the CDR3 DNA reads TGTGCCAGCAGGGCGGTAGGTCCCTACGAGCAGTACTTC. It yields the protein CASRAVGPYEQYF.

This clonotype was counted only a few times. The chain is built from TRBV11-2 and TRBJ2-2, with D maybe TRBD2 (6 bases). The CDR3 covers 15 residues. CDR1 and CDR2 (germline): SGHAT, FQNNGV. Trimming pared 2 bases from V and 6 bases from J, leaving 13 bases between. CDR3: CASSLIRGGAGELFF. The CDR3 DNA sequence: TGTGCCAGCAGCTTAATCCGGGGAGGCGCCGGGGAGCTGTTTTTT.

The J gene is TRBJ1-1, the V gene TRBV5-1; no clear D. The CDR3 is made up of 16 amino acids. V lost 3 bases and J lost 0, with 15 bases in between. The germline V gene has CDR1 SGHRS and CDR2 YFSETQ. The CDR3 loop is CASSSSGSWMNTEAFF. The CDR3 bases are TGCGCCAGCAGCTCGTCCGGATCCTGGATGAACACTGAAGCTTTCTTT.

The sample holds many counts of this clonotype. The J gene is TRBJ2-5, the V gene TRBV20-1, with D hard to call. Germline V gene sequence: CDR1 DFQATT, CDR2 SNEGSKA (reference sequence). Trimming pared 7 bases from V and 5 bases from J, leaving 5 bases between. The CDR3 spans 9 residues. The CDR3 protein is CSVGETQYF. The CDR3 bases are TGCAGTGTGGGGGAGACCCAGTACTTC.

J is TRBJ1-5 and V is TRBV20-1, with TRBD1 as a possible D gene (5 bases). CDR1 DFQATT and CDR2 SNEGSKA come from the germline V gene (reference sequence). V dropped 4 bases and J dropped 0 bases, with 19 bases sitting between them. There are 17 residues in the CDR3. In nucleotides, the CDR3 is TGCAGTGCTAAATTGGGGGATTACTACCTTAGCAATCAGCCCCAGCATTTT. Translating gives CSAKLGDYYLSNQPQHF.

This clonotype was recorded a few times. The V call is TRBV24-1, the J call TRBJ1-3; D is possibly TRBD1 (5 bases). Trimming pared 2 bases from V and 2 bases from J, leaving 12 bases between. The CDR3 extends over 16 amino acids. Germline V gene sequence: CDR1 KGHDR, CDR2 SFDVKD. Here the CDR3 DNA reads TGTGCCACCAGTGATTCAAGGGGAGGCCCTGGAAACACCATATATTTT. It specifies CATSDSRGGPGNTIYF.

This clonotype was seen a few times. V gene TRBV7-8 combines with J gene TRBJ2-1; TRBD2 matches at 8 bases. Trimming at V came to 1 base and at J to 5 bases, leaving 4 bases not matched to a gene. The CDR3 length is 15 residues. The germline V gene encodes CDR1 SGHVS and CDR2 FQNEAQ. The CDR3 DNA follows: TGTGCCAGCAGCTTAGTCTATAGCGGGAACAATGAGCAGTTCTTC. Protein: CASSLVYSGNNEQFF.

The chain uses TRBV29-1 and TRBJ1-2; D is unresolved. Germline assignment: CDR1 SQVTM and CDR2 ANQGSEA. CDR3 size: 12 residues. Trimming removed 4 bases from V and 4 bases from J, with 10 bases in between. This CDR3 reads CSVGGKVYGYTF. As DNA, the CDR3 is TGCAGCGTTGGAGGGAAAGTCTATGGCTACACCTTC.

This clonotype has just a few counts. The chain links TRBV6-1 to TRBJ1-5; D not certain. The CDR3 spans 14 residues. CDR1 is MNHNS, CDR2 SASEGT, per germline. V was clipped by 3 bases and J by 0 bases, with 6 bases between them. The DNA of the CDR3 is TGTGCCAGCAGTGACAGCTATAGCAATCAGCCCCAGCATTTT. Translating it yields CASSDSYSNQPQHF.

The rearrangement joins TRBV21-1 to TRBJ2-7. TRBV21-1 is tagged as a pseudogene. This CDR3 is built from 17 residues. The CDR3 bases are TGTGCCAGCAGCAAGACCAACCCACAGACCACCTCCTACGAGCAGTACTTC. The encoded protein is CASSKTNPQTTSYEQYF.

This clonotype occurred a few times. The V call is TRBV7-2, the J call TRBJ1-1, with D unclear. Germline V lookup: CDR1 SGHTA, CDR2 FQGNSA. The V and J ends lost 0 bases and 0 bases respectively, with 11 bases between them. There are 16 residues in the CDR3. This CDR3 is CASSLASYLMNTEAFF. Here the CDR3 DNA reads TGTGCCAGCAGCTTAGCAAGCTACCTAATGAACACTGAAGCTTTCTTT.